This T cell receptor (beta chain) was recovered during a study of cytomegalovirus exposure and HLA in healthy donors. Study-level points and caveats: The study labeled fewer than 200 TCR beta chains cytomegalovirus-associated.

The trim removed 5 bases at V and 4 bases at J, leaving 5 bases unmatched. Germline lookup yields CDR1 SGDLS and CDR2 YYNGEE. The CDR3 spans 13 residues. The table came from immunoSEQ multiplex PCR; TCRdb's copy has only in-frame clones and leaves some out. The sample lists 300,000 to 350,000 clones, roughly 86% occurring once. Of note for this clone: Antigen: not known.

The rearrangement links TRBV9 to TRBJ1-2; 7 nucleotides line up with TRBD1. This sequence was found in a young man in good health and CMV-seronegative. The specimen sequenced was PBMCs. The CDR3: CASRGQISYGYTF. DNA for the CDR3: TGTGCCAGCAGGGGACAGATTTCCTATGGCTACACCTTC.